The rows below give T cell receptor beta chains drawn from one sample of a study of post-analysis software for immune sequencing data. TCRdb re-called the PCR reads with MiXCR, one entry per CDR3 protein. Seen here are more than 450,000 distinct CDR3 sequences, around a third observed once, and the top ten hold 5% to 6%. Sequenced sample: blood. The source is a girl aged 2 to 17 with multiple sclerosis. Both conserved end residues are part of each CDR3. A D gene is named only where the DNA matches it firmly. Clone size is stated in some rows and not others, as once, few, many or a class when expanded.

d_call	v_call	j_call	cdr3_length	clone_size	cdr3_nt	cdr3_aa
.	TRBV29-1	TRBJ2-1	13	.	TGCAGCTCCCGACAAGGGGATAACAATGAGCAGTTCTTC	CSSRQGDNNEQFF
.	TRBV6-2/TRBV6-3	TRBJ2-3	17	few	TGTGCCAGCAGCCTATCGACTAACCCCATGAGGACAGATACGCAGTATTTT	CASSLSTNPMRTDTQYF
.	TRBV7-8	TRBJ2-3	14	.	TGTGCCAGCAGTCGTGGACCCAGGGCGGATACGCAGTATTTT	CASSRGPRADTQYF
.	TRBV6-5	TRBJ1-2	13	.	TGTGCCAGCAGTTACCTCCAGGGGCGCGGCTACACCTTC	CASSYLQGRGYTF
.	TRBV6-5	TRBJ1-2	14	few	TGTGCCAGCAGGGGGGCAGGTCGGACGTATGGCTACACCTTC	CASRGAGRTYGYTF
.	TRBV20-1	TRBJ2-7	14	.	TGCAGTGCTCTTCGGACGGGGACGAACTACGAGCAGTACTTC	CSALRTGTNYEQYF
.	TRBV6-1	TRBJ1-4	15	.	TGTGCCAGCAGTCCTCGGACATCAACTAATGAAAAACTGTTTTTT	CASSPRTSTNEKLFF
.	TRBV24-1	TRBJ2-5	16	few	TGTGCCACCAGTGACCCAACCCCGGGACTCAAAGAGACCCAGTACTTC	CATSDPTPGLKETQYF
TRBD2	TRBV10-2	TRBJ2-4	14	few	TGCGCCAGCAGCCGACTAGCGGGGGTTGACATTCAGTACTTC	CASSRLAGVDIQYF
.	TRBV5-1	TRBJ2-5	15	.	TGCGCCAGCAGCTCACAGGTGACCCCTGAAGAGACCCAGTACTTC	CASSSQVTPEETQYF
.	TRBV29-1	TRBJ1-5	17	few	TGCAGCGAACTACCTCGGGACGCCCGATATAGCAATCAGCCCCAGCATTTT	CSELPRDARYSNQPQHF
.	TRBV5-1	TRBJ2-1	16	.	TGCGCCAGCAGCAGCGTGGGGGGGCCTTTTGGCAATGAGCAGTTCTTC	CASSSVGGPFGNEQFF
.	TRBV6-2/TRBV6-3	TRBJ2-5	14	.	TGTGCCAGCAGCCGGACCACTTCGGGTGAGACCCAGTACTTC	CASSRTTSGETQYF
.	TRBV29-1	TRBJ1-2	17	few	TGCAGCGCCCAAACCCGGGACACAACCTCGTCTAACTATGGCTACACCTTC	CSAQTRDTTSSNYGYTF
TRBD1	TRBV20-1	TRBJ1-2	15	.	TGCAGTGCTAGAGATCGCCAGGGGGGTAACTATGGCTACACCTTC	CSARDRQGGNYGYTF
.	TRBV29-1	TRBJ1-4	12	.	TGCAGCGTTGAAACAGGGAACGAAAAACTGTTTTTT	CSVETGNEKLFF
.	TRBV4-1	TRBJ2-7	14	.	TGCGCCAGCAGAAGAGGTCCCCTCTCCTACGAGCAGTACTTC	CASRRGPLSYEQYF
.	TRBV6-1	TRBJ2-1	16	few	TGTGCCAGCACCCGAAGAATAGCGGACTCCTACAATGAGCAGTTCTTC	CASTRRIADSYNEQFF
.	TRBV12-3/TRBV12-4	TRBJ2-5	13	.	TGTGCCAGCAGGTACGGTCCAGAAGAGACCCAGTACTTC	CASRYGPEETQYF
.	TRBV24-1	TRBJ2-3	15	.	TGTGCCACCGGGGGGGCTCTAACTAGCACAGATACGCAGTATTTT	CATGGALTSTDTQYF
.	TRBV25-1	TRBJ2-3	15	.	TGTGCCAGCAGTGAATGGACATCTAGCACAGATACGCAGTATTTT	CASSEWTSSTDTQYF
.	TRBV6-1	TRBJ1-2	9	.	TGTGCCAGCAGCTATGGCTACACCTTC	CASSYGYTF
.	TRBV20-1	TRBJ2-3	14	.	TGCAGTGCTAGAGATTTAATAACCACAGATACGCAGTATTTT	CSARDLITTDTQYF
.	TRBV12-3/TRBV12-4	TRBJ2-1	14	.	TGTGCTAGCACCCACGGGGTATTCGGGGAGACCCAGTTCTTC	CASTHGVFGETQFF
.	TRBV5-1	TRBJ1-5	15	.	TGCGCCAGCAGCTTGGGTCAGTATAGCAATCAGCCCCAGCATTTT	CASSLGQYSNQPQHF
.	TRBV4-1	TRBJ2-5	15	.	TGCGCCAGCAGCCAAGATGGGGCGGGCCAAGAGACCCAGTACTTC	CASSQDGAGQETQYF
TRBD1	TRBV7-3	TRBJ2-7	13	.	TGTGCCAGCAGCTCCAAACCGGGACAGGAGCAGTACTTC	CASSSKPGQEQYF
TRBD1	TRBV20-1	TRBJ1-2	11	.	TGCAGTGCGACGACAGGGGTTGTCTACACCTTC	CSATTGVVYTF
.	TRBV10-1	TRBJ2-3	12	.	TGCGCCAGCAGCCAGGGGGGCGCGTCGCAGTATTTT	CASSQGGASQYF
TRBD2	TRBV7-8	TRBJ2-3	18	.	TGTGCCAGCAGCTTAGTTGGGCTAGCGGGGGCAACCACAGATACGCAGTATTTT	CASSLVGLAGATTDTQYF
TRBD1	TRBV5-1	TRBJ2-5	14	few	TGCGCCAGCAGCTTCGGGACAGGTCCAGAGACCCAGTACTTC	CASSFGTGPETQYF
TRBD2	TRBV9	TRBJ2-3	17	few	TGTGCCAGCAGCCTAGACCTCGCGGGGGGGCCTAAAGATACGCAGTATTTT	CASSLDLAGGPKDTQYF
.	TRBV29-1	TRBJ1-2	14	many	TGCAGCGTCCGTGGACAGATAGCAGCCTATGGCTACACCTTC	CSVRGQIAAYGYTF
.	TRBV3-1	TRBJ2-3	14	.	TGTGCCAGCAGCCATGGGCGCCTAGGAGATACGCAGTATTTT	CASSHGRLGDTQYF
.	TRBV11-2	TRBJ2-5	12	.	TGTGCCAGCAGCCAACTAGGAGAGACCCAGTACTTC	CASSQLGETQYF